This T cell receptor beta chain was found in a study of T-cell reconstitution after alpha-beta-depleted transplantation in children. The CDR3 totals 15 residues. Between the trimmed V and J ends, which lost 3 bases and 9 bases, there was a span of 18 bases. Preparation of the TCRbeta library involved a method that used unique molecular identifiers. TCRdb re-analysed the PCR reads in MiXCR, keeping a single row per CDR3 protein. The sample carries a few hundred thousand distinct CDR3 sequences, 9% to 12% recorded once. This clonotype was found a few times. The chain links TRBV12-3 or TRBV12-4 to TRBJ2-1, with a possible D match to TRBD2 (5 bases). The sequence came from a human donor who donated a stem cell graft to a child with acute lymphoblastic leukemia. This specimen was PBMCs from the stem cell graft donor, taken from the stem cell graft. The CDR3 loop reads CASSLVSLARVEQFF. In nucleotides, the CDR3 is TGTGCCAGCAGTTTGGTCTCCCTAGCCAGAGTTGAGCAGTTCTTC.